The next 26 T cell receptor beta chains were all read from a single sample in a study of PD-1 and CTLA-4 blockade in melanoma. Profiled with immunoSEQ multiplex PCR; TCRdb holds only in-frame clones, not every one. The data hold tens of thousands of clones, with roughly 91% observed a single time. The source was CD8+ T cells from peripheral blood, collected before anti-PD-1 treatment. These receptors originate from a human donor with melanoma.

CDR3 in DNA: TGTGCCTGGAGTCCCTCGGCGGGCACTGAAGCTTTCTTT. The encoded protein is CAWSPSAGTEAFF. This chain links TRBV30 with TRBJ1-1; D is ambiguous. The V and J ends lost 2 bases and 4 bases respectively, with 11 bases between them. The CDR3 is made up of 13 amino acids. Germline lookup yields CDR1 GTSNPN and CDR2 SVGIG (reference sequence).

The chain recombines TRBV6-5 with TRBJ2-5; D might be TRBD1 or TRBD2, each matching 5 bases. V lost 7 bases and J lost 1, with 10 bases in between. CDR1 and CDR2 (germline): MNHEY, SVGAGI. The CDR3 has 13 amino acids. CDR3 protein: CASNPGPQETQYF. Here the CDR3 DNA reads TGTGCCAGCAATCCGGGACCCCAAGAGACCCAGTACTTC.

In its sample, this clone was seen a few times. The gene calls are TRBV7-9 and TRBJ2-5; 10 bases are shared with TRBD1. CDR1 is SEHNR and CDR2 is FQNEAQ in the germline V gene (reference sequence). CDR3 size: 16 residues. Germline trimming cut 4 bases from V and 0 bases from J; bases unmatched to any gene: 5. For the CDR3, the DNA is TGTGCCAGCAGCTCCTGGACAGGGGGTGACCAAGAGACCCAGTACTTC. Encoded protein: CASSSWTGGDQETQYF.

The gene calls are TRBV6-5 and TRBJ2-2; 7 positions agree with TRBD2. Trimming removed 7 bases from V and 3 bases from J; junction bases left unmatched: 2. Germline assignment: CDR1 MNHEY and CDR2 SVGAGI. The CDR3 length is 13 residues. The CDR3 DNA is TGTGCCAGCAAACGGGGGGACACCGGGGAGCTGTTTTTT. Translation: CASKRGDTGELFF.

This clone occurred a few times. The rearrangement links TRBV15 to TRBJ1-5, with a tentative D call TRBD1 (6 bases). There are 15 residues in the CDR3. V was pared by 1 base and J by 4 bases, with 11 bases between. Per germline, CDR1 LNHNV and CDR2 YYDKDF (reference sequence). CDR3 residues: CATSRGGTPNQPQHF. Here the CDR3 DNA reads TGTGCCACCAGCAGAGGTGGGACACCAAATCAGCCCCAGCATTTT.

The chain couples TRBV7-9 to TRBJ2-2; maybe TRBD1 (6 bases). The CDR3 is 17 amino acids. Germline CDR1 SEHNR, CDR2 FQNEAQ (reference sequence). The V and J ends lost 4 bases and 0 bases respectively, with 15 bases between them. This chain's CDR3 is CASSSRQVVANTGELFF. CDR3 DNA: TGTGCCAGCAGCTCCCGACAGGTGGTCGCGAACACCGGGGAGCTGTTTTTT.

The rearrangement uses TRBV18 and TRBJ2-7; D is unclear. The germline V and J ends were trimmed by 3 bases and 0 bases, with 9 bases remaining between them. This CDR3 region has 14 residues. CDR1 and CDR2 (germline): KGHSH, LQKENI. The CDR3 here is CASSPHEASYEQYF. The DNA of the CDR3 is TGTGCCAGCTCACCTCATGAGGCCTCCTACGAGCAGTACTTC.

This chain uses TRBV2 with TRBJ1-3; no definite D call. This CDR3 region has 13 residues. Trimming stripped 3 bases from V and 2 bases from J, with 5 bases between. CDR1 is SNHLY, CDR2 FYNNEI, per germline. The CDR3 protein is CASSDRPGNTIYF. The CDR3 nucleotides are TGTGCCAGCAGTGACAGACCTGGAAACACCATATATTTT.

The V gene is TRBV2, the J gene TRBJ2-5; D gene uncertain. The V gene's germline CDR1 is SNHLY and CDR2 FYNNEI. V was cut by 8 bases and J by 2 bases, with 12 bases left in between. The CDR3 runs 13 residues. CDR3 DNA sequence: TGTGCCAGCTGGATGGAGTATCAAGAGACCCAGTACTTC. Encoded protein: CASWMEYQETQYF.

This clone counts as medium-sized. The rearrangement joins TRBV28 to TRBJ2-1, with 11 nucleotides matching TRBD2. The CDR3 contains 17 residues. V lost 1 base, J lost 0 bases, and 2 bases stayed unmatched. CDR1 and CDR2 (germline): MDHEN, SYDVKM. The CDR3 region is CASSLSTSGASYNEQFF. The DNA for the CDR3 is TGTGCCAGCAGTTTATCGACTAGCGGGGCCTCCTACAATGAGCAGTTCTTC.

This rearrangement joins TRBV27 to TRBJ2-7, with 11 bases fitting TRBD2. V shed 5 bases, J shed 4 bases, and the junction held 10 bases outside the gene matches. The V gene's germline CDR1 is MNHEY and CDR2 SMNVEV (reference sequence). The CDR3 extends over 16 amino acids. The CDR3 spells CASSLLQGTSGYEQYF. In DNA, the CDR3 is TGTGCCAGCAGTCTCCTCCAAGGGACTAGCGGATACGAGCAGTACTTC.

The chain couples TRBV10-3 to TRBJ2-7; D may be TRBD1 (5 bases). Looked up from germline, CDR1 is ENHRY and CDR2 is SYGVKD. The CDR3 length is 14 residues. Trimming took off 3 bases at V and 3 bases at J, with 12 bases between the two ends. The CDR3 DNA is TGTGCCATCAGTGACGAGGACAACTACTACGAGCAGTACTTC. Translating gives CAISDEDNYYEQYF.

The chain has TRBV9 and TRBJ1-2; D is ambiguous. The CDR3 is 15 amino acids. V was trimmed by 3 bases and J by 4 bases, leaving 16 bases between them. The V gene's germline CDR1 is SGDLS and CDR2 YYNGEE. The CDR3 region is CASSDVASTTYGYTF. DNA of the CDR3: TGTGCCAGCAGCGACGTAGCCAGCACAACCTATGGCTACACCTTC.

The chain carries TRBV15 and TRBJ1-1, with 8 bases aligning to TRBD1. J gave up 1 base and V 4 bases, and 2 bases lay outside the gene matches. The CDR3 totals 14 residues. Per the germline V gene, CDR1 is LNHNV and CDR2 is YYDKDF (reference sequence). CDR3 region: CATSNRGANTEAFF. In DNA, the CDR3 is TGTGCCACCAGCAACAGGGGGGCGAACACTGAAGCTTTCTTT.

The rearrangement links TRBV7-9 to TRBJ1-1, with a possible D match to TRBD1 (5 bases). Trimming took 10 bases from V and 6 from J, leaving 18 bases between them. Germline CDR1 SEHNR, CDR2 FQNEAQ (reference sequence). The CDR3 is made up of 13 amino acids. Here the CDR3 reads CATQQGGFPEAFF. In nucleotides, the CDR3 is TGTGCCACCCAGCAGGGAGGATTCCCTGAAGCTTTCTTT.

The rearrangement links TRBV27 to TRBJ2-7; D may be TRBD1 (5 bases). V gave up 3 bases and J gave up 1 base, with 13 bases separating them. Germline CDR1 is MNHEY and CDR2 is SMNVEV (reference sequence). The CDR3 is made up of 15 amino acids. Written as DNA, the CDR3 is TGTGCCAGCAGTTTGGGGCCCCGGCTTTCCTACGAGCAGTACTTC. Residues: CASSLGPRLSYEQYF.

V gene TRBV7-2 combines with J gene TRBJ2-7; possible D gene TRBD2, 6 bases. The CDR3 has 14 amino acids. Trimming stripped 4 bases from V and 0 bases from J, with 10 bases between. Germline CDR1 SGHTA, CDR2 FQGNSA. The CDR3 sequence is CASSSSSASYEQYF. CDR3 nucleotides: TGTGCCAGCAGCTCCTCTAGCGCCTCCTACGAGCAGTACTTC.

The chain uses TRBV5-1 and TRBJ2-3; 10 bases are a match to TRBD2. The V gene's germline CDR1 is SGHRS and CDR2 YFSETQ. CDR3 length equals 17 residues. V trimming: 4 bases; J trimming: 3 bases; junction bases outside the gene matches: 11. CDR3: CASSPGVAGGETDTQYF. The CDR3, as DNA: TGCGCCAGCAGCCCCGGAGTAGCGGGGGGAGAGACAGATACGCAGTATTTT. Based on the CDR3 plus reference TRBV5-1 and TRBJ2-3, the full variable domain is KAGVTQTPRYLIKTRGQQVTLSCSPISGHRSVSWYQQTPGQGLQFLFEYFSETQRNKGNFPGRFSGRQFSNSRSEMNVSTLELGDSALYLCASSPGVAGGETDTQYFGPGTRLTVL.

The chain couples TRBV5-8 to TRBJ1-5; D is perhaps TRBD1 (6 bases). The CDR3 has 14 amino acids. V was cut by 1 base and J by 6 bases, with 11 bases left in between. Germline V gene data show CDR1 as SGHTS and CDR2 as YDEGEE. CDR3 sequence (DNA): TGTGCCAGCAGCTTGTTCACAGGGCCTCAGCCCCAGCATTTT. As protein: CASSLFTGPQPQHF.

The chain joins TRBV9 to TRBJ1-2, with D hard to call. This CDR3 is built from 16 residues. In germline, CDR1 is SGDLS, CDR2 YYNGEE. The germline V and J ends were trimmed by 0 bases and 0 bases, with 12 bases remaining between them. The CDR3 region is CASSVDNRETNYGYTF. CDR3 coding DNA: TGTGCCAGCAGCGTAGATAACAGAGAAACTAACTATGGCTACACCTTC.

CDR3: CASSLALGDEQYF. Written as DNA, the CDR3 is TGTGCCAGCAGCTTGGCCCTGGGGGACGAGCAGTACTTC. The chain links TRBV5-4 to TRBJ2-7; D assignment may be TRBD1 or TRBD2 (5 bases each). The ends were cut back, 0 bases at V and 5 bases at J, with 9 bases in the middle. The CDR3 totals 13 residues. The germline V gene has CDR1 SGHNT and CDR2 YYREEE (reference sequence). Full variable domain (remainder filled in from reference TRBV5-4 and TRBJ2-7): ETGVTQSPTHLIKTRGQQVTLRCSSQSGHNTVSWYQQALGQGPQFIFQYYREEENGRGNFPPRFSGLQFPNYSSELNVNALELDDSALYLCASSLALGDEQYFGPGTRLTVT.

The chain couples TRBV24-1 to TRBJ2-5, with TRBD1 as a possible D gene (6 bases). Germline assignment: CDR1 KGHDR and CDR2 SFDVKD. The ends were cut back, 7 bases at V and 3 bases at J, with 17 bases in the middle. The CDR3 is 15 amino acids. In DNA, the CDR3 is TGTGCCACCAGAGGGGGTTGGTCCGGAGAAGAGACCCAGTACTTC. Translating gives CATRGGWSGEETQYF.

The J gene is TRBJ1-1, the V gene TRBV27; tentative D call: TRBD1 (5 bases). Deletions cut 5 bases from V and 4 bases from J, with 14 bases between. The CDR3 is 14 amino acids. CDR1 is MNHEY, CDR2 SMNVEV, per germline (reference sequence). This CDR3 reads CASSQPTAATEAFF. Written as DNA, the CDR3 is TGTGCCAGCAGTCAACCGACAGCCGCCACTGAAGCTTTCTTT.

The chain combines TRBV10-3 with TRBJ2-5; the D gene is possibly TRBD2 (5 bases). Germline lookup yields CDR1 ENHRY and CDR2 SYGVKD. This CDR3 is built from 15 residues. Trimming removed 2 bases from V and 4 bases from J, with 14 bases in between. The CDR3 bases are TGTGCCATCAGTGAGGGGAGCGAGCTCGGAGAGACCCAGTACTTC. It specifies CAISEGSELGETQYF.

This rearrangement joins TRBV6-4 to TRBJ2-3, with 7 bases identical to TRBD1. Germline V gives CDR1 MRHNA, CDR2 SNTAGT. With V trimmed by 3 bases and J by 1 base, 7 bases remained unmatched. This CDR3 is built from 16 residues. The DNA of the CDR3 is TGTGCCAGCAGTGAGCAGACAGGGTGGGGCACAGATACGCAGTATTTT. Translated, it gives CASSEQTGWGTDTQYF.

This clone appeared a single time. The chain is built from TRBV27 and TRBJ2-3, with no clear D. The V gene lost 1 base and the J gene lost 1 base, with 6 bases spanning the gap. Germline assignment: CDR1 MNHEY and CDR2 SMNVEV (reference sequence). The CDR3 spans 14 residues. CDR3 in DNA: TGTGCCAGCAGTTTATGGGCTGGCACAGATACGCAGTATTTT. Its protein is CASSLWAGTDTQYF.